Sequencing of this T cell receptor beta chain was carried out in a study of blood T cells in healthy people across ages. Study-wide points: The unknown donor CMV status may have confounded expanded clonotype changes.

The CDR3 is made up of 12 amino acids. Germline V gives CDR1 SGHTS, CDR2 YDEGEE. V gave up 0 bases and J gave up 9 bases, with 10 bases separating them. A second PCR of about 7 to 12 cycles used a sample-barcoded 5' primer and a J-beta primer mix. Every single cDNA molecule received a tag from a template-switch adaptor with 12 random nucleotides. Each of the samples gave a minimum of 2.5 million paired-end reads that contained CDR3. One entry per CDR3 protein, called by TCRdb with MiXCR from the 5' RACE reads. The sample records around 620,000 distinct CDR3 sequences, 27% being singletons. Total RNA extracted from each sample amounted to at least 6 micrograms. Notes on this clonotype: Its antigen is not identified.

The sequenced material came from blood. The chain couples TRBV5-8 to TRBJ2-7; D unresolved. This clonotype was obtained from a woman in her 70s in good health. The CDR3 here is CASSLGRRGQYF. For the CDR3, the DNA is TGTGCCAGCAGCTTGGGACGGCGCGGGCAGTACTTC.